Sequencing of this TCR beta chain was carried out in a study of cytomegalovirus exposure and HLA in healthy donors. The CDR3 contains 16 residues. The V gene's germline CDR1 is SQVTM and CDR2 ANQGSEA. J gave up 6 bases and V 4 bases, and 12 bases lay outside the gene matches. Findings and caveats of the study: Across donors, sequencing depth was assumed by presence/absence analyses to be roughly uniform. Later, TCR association rates were found to vary by HLA locus, highest for DRB1 and lowest for HLA-C.

The PCR had 60 Vbeta and 13 Jbeta primers. TCRdb's copy holds only in-frame clones and misses some; the assay was immunoSEQ multiplex PCR. This sample has 130,000 or so clones; roughly 77% occur once, and the top ten carry around 3.2%. Each donor was nominally healthy when sampled (though unrecorded immune exposures were likely). This clone was seen just once. Its antigen is currently unknown. The clonotype was recovered from a man aged 40-49 years in good health and CMV-seronegative. V gene TRBV29-1 combines with J gene TRBJ1-6, with 7 bases identical to TRBD1. Material: PBMCs. In DNA, the CDR3 is TGCAGCGTTGCTGCGTCCACGGACAGGAGTAATTCACCCCTCCACTTT. It specifies CSVAASTDRSNSPLHF. Together with reference TRBV29-1 and TRBJ1-6, the CDR3 gives the full variable domain: SAVISQKPSRDICQRGTSLTIQCQVDSQVTMMFWYRQQPGQSLTLIATANQGSEATYESGFVIDKFPISRPNLTFSTLTVSNMSPEDSSIYLCSVAASTDRSNSPLHFGNGTRLTVT.